This T cell receptor beta chain was observed in a study of cytomegalovirus exposure and HLA in healthy donors. Study conclusions and caveats: Generally TCR sequences proved uncommon, though certain public TCRs appeared in numerous donors. Later analysis demonstrated an association between a missense DCLRE1C variant and TCR beta V- and J-gene trimming.

PCR primers comprised 60 Vbeta and 13 Jbeta primers. The assay was immunoSEQ multiplex PCR, and TCRdb's table has in-frame clones only and misses some. Altogether 150,000 or so clones are present, 80% being singletons, with the ten largest covering just over 4.5%. The V and J ends lost 1 base and 8 bases, in that order; junction bases with no gene match: 4. CDR3 size: 15 residues. CDR1 is LGHNA and CDR2 is YSLEER in the germline V gene. Points on this clone: Its antigen is as yet unknown.

The sequence came from a woman aged 45-65 years in good health and CMV-seropositive. The chain recombines TRBV4-3 with TRBJ1-6; 8 nucleotides agree with TRBD1. The sample taken for sequencing was PBMCs. The CDR3 bases are TGCGCCAGCAGCCAAGTAGGGACAGGTTATTCACCCCTCCACTTT. This sequence encodes CASSQVGTGYSPLHF.